The present entry profiles one T cell receptor beta chain with its context. The antigen is not known. The data stem from a study of shared clonotypes between healthy human individuals. V was pared by 6 bases and J by 7 bases, with 11 bases of the junction left unmatched. Germline CDR1 reads SGHAT; CDR2 reads FQNNGV. The CDR3 length is 15 residues. Whole-study results and caveats: Naive subsets, compared against memory subsets, generally had larger estimated richness values. The low donor count limited represented genetic and exposure-history diversity.

In replicate PCRs of sorted subsets, approximately 210 ng DNA, tens of thousands of T cell genomes, was used. Data came from immunoSEQ multiplex PCR; TCRdb stores just in-frame clones and leaves some out. The table has around 700,000 clones, 55% to 75% seen once. The sample taken for sequencing was memory CD4+ T cells sorted from blood. Subset described: CD45RA-negative fraction. This receptor was obtained from a woman under 40 in good health. The rearrangement uses TRBV11-2 and TRBJ2-2, with TRBD1 identical over 7 bases. This CDR3 is CASRVRGGFVGELFF. The CDR3 nucleotides read TGTGCCAGCAGAGTGAGAGGGGGCTTTGTCGGGGAGCTGTTTTTT.